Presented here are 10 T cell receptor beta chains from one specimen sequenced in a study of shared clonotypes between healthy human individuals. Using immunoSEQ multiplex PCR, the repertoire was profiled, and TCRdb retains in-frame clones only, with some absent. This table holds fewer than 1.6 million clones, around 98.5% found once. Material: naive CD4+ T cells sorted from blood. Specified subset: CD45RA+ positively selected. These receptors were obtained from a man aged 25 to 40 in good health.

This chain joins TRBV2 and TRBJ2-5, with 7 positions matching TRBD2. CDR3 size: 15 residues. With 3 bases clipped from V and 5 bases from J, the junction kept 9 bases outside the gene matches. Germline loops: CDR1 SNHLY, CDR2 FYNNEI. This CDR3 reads CASSEGREQFETQYF. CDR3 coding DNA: TGTGCCAGCAGTGAGGGGCGGGAGCAATTTGAGACCCAGTACTTC.

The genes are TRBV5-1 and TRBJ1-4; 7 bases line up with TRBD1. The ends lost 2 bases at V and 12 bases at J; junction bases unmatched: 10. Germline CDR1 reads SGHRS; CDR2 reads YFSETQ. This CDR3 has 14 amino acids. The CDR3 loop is CASSLSGGIAELFF. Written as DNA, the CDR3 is TGCGCCAGCAGCTTATCAGGGGGAATAGCCGAACTGTTTTTT.

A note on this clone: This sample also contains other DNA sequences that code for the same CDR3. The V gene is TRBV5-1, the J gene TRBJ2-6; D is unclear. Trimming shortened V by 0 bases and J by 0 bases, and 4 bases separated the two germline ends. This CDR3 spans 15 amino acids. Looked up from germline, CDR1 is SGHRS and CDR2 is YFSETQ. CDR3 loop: CASSLGPSGANVLTF. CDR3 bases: TGCGCCAGCAGCTTGGGTCCCTCTGGGGCCAACGTCCTGACTTTC.

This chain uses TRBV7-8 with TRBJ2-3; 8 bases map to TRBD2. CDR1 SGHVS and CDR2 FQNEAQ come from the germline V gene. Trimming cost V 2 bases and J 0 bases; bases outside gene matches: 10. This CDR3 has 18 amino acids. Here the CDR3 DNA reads TGTGCCAGCAGCTTACCCCCTAGCGGGCGAACTAGCACAGATACGCAGTATTTT. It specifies CASSLPPSGRTSTDTQYF.

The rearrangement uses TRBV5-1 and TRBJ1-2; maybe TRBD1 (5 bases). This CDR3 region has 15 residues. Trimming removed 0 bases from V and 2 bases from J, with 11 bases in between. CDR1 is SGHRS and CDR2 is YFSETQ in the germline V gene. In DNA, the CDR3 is TGCGCCAGCAGCTTGGTCGCAGGGACCAACTATGGCTACACCTTC. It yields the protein CASSLVAGTNYGYTF.

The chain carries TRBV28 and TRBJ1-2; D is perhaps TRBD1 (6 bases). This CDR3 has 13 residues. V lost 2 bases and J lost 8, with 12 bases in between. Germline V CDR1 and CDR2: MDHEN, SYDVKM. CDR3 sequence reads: CASSLGGAKGYTF. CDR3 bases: TGTGCCAGCAGTTTAGGGGGCGCGAAGGGCTACACCTTC.

CDR3 residues: CASSLAGSGRSDTQYF. CDR3 DNA: TGCGCCAGCAGCTTGGCCGGAAGCGGGAGATCAGATACGCAGTATTTT. The V gene is TRBV5-1, the J gene TRBJ2-3, with TRBD2 matching over 8 bases. This CDR3 region has 16 residues. Germline V gene data show CDR1 as SGHRS and CDR2 as YFSETQ. J gave up 4 bases and V 0 bases, and 7 bases lay outside the gene matches.

The CDR3 loop reads CASTPGVSENEQFF. The CDR3 nucleotides read TGTGCCAGCACCCCGGGGGTCTCTGAGAATGAGCAGTTCTTC. V and J are TRBV7-6 and TRBJ2-1, with a tentative D call TRBD2 (6 bases). Germline loops: CDR1 SGHVS, CDR2 FNYEAQ. V lost 7 bases, J lost 7 bases, and 17 bases lay in between. CDR3 length equals 14 residues.

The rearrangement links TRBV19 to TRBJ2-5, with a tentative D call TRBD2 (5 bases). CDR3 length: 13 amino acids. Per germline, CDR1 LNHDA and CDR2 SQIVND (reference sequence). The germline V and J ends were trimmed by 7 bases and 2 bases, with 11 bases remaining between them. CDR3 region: CASNRRGQETQYF. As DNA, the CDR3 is TGTGCCAGTAATCGCCGAGGGCAAGAGACCCAGTACTTC.

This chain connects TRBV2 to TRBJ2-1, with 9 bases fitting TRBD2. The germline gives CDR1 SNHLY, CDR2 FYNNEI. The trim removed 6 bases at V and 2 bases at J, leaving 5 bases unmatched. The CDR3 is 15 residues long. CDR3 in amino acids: CASSDSGRAYNEQFF. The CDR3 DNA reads TGTGCCAGCAGCGATAGCGGGAGAGCCTACAATGAGCAGTTCTTC.